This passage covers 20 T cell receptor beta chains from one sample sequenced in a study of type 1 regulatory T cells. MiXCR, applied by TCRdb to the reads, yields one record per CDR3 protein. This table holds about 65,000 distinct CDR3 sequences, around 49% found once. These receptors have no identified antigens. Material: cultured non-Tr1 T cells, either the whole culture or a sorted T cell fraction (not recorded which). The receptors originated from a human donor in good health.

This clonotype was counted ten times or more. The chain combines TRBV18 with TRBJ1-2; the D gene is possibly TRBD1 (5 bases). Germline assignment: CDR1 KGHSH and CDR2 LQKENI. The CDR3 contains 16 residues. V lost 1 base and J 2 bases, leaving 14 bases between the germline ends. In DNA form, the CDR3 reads TGTGCCAGCTCACCACTTGCAGGGACGTTAAACTATGGCTACACCTTC. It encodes CASSPLAGTLNYGYTF.

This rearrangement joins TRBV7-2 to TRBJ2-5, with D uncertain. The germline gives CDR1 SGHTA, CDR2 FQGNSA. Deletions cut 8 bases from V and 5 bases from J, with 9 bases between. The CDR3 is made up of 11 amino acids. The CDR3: CASGIWETQYF. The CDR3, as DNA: TGTGCCAGCGGGATATGGGAGACCCAGTACTTC.

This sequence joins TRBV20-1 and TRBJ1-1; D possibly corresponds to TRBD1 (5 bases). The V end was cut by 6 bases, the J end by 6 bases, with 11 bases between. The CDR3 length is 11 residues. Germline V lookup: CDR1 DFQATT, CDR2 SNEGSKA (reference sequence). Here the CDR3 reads CSAPGSAEAFF. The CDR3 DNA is TGCAGTGCCCCAGGGAGTGCTGAAGCTTTCTTT.

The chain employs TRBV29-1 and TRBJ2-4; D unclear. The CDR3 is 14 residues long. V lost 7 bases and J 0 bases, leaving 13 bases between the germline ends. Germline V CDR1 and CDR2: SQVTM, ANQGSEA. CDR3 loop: CSANDPLAKNIQYF. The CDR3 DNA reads TGCAGCGCAAACGATCCCCTAGCCAAAAACATTCAGTACTTC.

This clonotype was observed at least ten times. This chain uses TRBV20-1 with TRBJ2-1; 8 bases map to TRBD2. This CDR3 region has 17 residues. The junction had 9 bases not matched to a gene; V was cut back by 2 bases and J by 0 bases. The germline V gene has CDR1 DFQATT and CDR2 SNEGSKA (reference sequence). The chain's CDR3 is CSARKHSGGRSYNEQFF. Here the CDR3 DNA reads TGCAGTGCTAGAAAACACTCGGGGGGGCGCTCCTACAATGAGCAGTTCTTC.

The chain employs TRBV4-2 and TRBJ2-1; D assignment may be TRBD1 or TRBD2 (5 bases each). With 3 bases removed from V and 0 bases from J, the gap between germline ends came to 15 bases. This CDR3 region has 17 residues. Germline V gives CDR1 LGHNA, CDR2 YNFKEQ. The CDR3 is CASSQNDGASSYNEQFF. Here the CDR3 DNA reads TGTGCCAGCAGCCAGAATGACGGGGCCAGCTCCTACAATGAGCAGTTCTTC.

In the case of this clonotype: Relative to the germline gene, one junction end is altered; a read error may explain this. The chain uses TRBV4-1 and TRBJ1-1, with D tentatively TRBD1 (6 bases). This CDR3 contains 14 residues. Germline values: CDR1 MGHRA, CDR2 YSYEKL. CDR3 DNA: TGCGCCAGCAGCCAAGGGCAGGGGAACCCTGAAGCTTTCTTT. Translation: CASSQGQGNPEAFF.

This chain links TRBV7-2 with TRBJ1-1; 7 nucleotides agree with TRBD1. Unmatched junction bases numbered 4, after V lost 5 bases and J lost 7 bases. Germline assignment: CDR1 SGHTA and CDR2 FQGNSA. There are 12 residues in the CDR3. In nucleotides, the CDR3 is TGTGCCAGCAGCCGCGGGACAGTTGAAGCTTTCTTT. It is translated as CASSRGTVEAFF.

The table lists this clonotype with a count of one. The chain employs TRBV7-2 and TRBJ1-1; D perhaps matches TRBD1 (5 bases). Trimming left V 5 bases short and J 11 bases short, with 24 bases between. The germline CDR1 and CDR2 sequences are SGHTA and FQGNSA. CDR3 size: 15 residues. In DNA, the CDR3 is TGTGCCAGCAGCCGGGATTTCAGGGCCTCGCGGACGGCTTTCTTT. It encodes CASSRDFRASRTAFF.

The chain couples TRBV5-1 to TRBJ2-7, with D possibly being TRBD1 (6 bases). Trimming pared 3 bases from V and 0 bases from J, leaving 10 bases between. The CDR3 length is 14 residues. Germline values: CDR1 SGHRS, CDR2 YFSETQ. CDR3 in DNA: TGCGCCAGCAGCTCCGGACAGAGCTCCTACGAGCAGTACTTC. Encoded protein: CASSSGQSSYEQYF.

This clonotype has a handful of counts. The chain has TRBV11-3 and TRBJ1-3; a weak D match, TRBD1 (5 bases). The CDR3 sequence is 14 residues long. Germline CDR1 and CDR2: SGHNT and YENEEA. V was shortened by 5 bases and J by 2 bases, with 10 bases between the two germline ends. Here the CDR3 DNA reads TGTGCCAGCAGCCCTTTCAGGGCTGGAAACACCATATATTTT. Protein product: CASSPFRAGNTIYF.

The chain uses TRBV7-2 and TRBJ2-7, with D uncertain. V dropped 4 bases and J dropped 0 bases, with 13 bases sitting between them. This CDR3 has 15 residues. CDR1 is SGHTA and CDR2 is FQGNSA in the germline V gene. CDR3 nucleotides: TGTGCCAGCAGCTCCGGCCGCCTCCCCTCCTACGAGCAGTACTTC. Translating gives CASSSGRLPSYEQYF. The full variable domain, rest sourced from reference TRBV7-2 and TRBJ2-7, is GAGVSQSPSNKVTEKGKDVELRCDPISGHTALYWYRQSLGQGLEFLIYFQGNSAPDKSGLPSDRFSAERTGGSVSTLTIQRTQQEDSAVYLCASSSGRLPSYEQYFGPGTRLTVT.

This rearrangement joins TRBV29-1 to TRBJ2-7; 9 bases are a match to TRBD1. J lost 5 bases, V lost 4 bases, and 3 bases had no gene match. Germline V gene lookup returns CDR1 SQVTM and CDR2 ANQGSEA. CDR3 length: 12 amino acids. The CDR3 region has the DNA TGCAGCGTTGGGGACAGGGCGAACGAGCAGTACTTC. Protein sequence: CSVGDRANEQYF.

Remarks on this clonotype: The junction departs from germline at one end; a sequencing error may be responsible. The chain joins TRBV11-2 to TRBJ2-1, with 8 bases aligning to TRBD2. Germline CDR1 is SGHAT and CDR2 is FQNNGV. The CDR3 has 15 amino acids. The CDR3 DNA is TGTGCCAGCAGCCTAGACCAGCGGGGGTACAATGAGCAGTTCTTC. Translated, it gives CASSLDQRGYNEQFF.

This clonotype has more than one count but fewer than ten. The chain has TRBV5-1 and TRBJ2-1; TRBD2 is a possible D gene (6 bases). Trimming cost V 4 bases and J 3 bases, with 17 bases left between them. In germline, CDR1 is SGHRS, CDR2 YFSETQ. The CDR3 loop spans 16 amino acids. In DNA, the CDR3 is TGCGCCAGCAGCCTACGCAGCGGGTTGGTCTACAATGAGCAGTTCTTC. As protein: CASSLRSGLVYNEQFF.

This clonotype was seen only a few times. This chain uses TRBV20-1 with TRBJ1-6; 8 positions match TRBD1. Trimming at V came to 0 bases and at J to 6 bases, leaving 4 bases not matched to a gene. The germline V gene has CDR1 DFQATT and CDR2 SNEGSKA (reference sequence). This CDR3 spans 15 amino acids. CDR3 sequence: CSAREAGGRNSPLHF. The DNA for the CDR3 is TGCAGTGCTAGAGAGGCAGGGGGCCGTAATTCACCCCTCCACTTT.

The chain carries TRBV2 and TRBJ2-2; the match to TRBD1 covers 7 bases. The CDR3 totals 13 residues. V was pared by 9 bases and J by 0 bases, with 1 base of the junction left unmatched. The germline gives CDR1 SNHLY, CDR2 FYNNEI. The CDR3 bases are TGTGCCAGTACAGGGGCGAACACCGGGGAGCTGTTTTTT. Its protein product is CASTGANTGELFF.

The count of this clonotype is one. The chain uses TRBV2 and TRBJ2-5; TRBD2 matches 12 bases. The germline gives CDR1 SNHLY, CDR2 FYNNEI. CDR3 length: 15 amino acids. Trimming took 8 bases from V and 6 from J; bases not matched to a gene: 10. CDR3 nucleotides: TGTGCCAGCGAGCTAGCGGGGGGGCCGAGGAAGACCCAGTACTTC. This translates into CASELAGGPRKTQYF.

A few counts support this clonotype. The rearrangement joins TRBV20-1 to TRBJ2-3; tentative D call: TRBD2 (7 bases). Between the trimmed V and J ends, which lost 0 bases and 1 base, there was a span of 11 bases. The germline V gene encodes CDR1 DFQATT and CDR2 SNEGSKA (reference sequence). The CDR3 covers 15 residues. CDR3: CSARDGGARTDTQYF. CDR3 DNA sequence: TGCAGTGCTAGAGATGGGGGGGCCCGCACAGATACGCAGTATTTT.

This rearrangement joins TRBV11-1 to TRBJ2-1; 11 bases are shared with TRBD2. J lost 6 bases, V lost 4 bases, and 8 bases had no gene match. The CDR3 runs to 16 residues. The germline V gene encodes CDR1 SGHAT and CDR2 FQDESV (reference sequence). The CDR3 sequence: CASSSHSGGAGNEQFF. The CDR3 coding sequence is TGTGCCAGCAGCTCACATAGCGGGGGGGCTGGCAATGAGCAGTTCTTC.